Presented here are 31 T cell receptor beta chains from one specimen sequenced in a study of T cell changes during pregnancy in multiple sclerosis. The method was immunoSEQ multiplex PCR; TCRdb's version includes in-frame clones alone and lacks a portion of them. The sample contains about 40,000 clones, over 75% of which appear only once. The sequences come from CD8+ T cells from peripheral blood mononuclear cells, collected before pregnancy. All receptors come from a female donor with multiple sclerosis, enrolled in a pregnancy study.

This clone is a singleton in its sample. The chain recombines TRBV7-9 with TRBJ1-4, with a possible D match to TRBD1 (6 bases). This CDR3 has 16 residues. Germline V CDR1 and CDR2: SEHNR, FQNEAQ (reference sequence). V was shortened by 2 bases and J by 8 bases, with 18 bases between the two germline ends. The CDR3 DNA reads as TGTGCCAGCAGCTTAAGCCCAGGGGATGGGACGGAAAAACTGTTTTTT. Translating it yields CASSLSPGDGTEKLFF.

The genes are TRBV15 and TRBJ2-1, with 8 positions matching TRBD2. Germline V gene data show CDR1 as LNHNV and CDR2 as YYDKDF (reference sequence). Trimming cost V 6 bases and J 5 bases; bases outside gene matches: 9. The CDR3 is 15 amino acids. The CDR3 is CATSLTPREDNEQFF. The CDR3 DNA reads as TGTGCCACCAGTCTTACCCCGCGGGAGGACAATGAGCAGTTCTTC.

The genes are TRBV19 and TRBJ2-1, with no clear D. Looked up from germline, CDR1 is LNHDA and CDR2 is SQIVND (reference sequence). This CDR3 is 13 amino acids long. Trimming pared 2 bases from V and 7 bases from J, leaving 9 bases between. CDR3 loop: CASSITLENEQFF. In DNA, the CDR3 is TGTGCCAGTAGTATAACCTTAGAGAATGAGCAGTTCTTC.

The chain links TRBV9 to TRBJ1-1; D possibly corresponds to TRBD1 (6 bases). Per the germline V gene, CDR1 is SGDLS and CDR2 is YYNGEE. Trimming took 4 bases from V and 2 from J, leaving 12 bases between them. The CDR3 totals 14 residues. CDR3 sequence: CASSPGQINTEAFF. The CDR3 DNA reads TGTGCCAGCAGCCCTGGACAGATTAACACTGAAGCTTTCTTT.

V and J are TRBV19 and TRBJ2-7; TRBD1 matches 7 bases. The germline V gene has CDR1 LNHDA and CDR2 SQIVND (reference sequence). The J segment lost 5 bases and the V segment lost 4 bases, leaving 14 bases of the junction unmatched. CDR3 size: 16 residues. The CDR3 DNA reads as TGTGCCAGTAGTACCGGGACAAGGGGGCTTGGGAACGAGCAGTACTTC. This sequence encodes CASSTGTRGLGNEQYF.

This chain uses TRBV6-5 with TRBJ2-1; no firm D call. The germline V and J ends were trimmed by 10 bases and 4 bases, with 8 bases remaining between them. This CDR3 contains 11 residues. CDR1 is MNHEY and CDR2 is SVGAGI in the germline V gene. CDR3 nucleotides: TGTGCCACCATACTTTACAATGAGCAGTTCTTC. This translates into CATILYNEQFF.

This chain connects TRBV5-6 to TRBJ2-7; 8 bases map to TRBD1. The germline V gene encodes CDR1 SGHDT and CDR2 YYEEEE. V trimming: 0 bases; J trimming: 9 bases; junction bases outside the gene matches: 14. CDR3 size: 16 residues. CDR3 loop: CASSLDGGTGAGGQYF. The CDR3 region has the DNA TGTGCCAGCAGCTTGGATGGAGGGACAGGTGCTGGAGGGCAGTACTTC.

This chain joins TRBV5-5 and TRBJ2-7; no firm D call. V was shortened by 4 bases and J by 2 bases, with 10 bases between the two germline ends. The CDR3 has 13 amino acids. Germline CDR1 SGHKS, CDR2 YYEKEE (reference sequence). CDR3 nucleotides: TGTGCCAGCAGCGTGGGTTCTCCCTACGAGCAGTACTTC. Residues: CASSVGSPYEQYF.

V gene TRBV14 combines with J gene TRBJ2-3, with TRBD2 identical over 7 bases. V trimming: 4 bases; J trimming: 2 bases; junction bases outside the gene matches: 9. Germline V gives CDR1 SGHDN, CDR2 FVKESK. The CDR3 is 16 residues long. The CDR3 loop is CASSLSWGRDTDTQYF. The DNA of the CDR3 is TGTGCCAGCAGCCTCTCTTGGGGGAGGGACACAGATACGCAGTATTTT. Variable domain in full (rest from reference TRBV14 and TRBJ2-3): EAGVTQFPSHSVIEKGQTVTLRCDPISGHDNLYWYRRVMGKEIKFLLHFVKESKQDESGMPNNRFLAERTGGTYSTLKVQPAELEDSGVYFCASSLSWGRDTDTQYFGPGTRLTVL.

This rearrangement joins TRBV19 to TRBJ2-4; 15 bases fit TRBD2. This CDR3 contains 18 residues. Germline V gene data show CDR1 as LNHDA and CDR2 as SQIVND (reference sequence). With 9 bases clipped from V and 0 bases from J, the junction kept 9 bases outside the gene matches. CDR3 nucleotides: TGTGCCAGACCGGGACTAGCGGGAGGAGGGCTAGCCAAAAACATTCAGTACTTC. Protein sequence: CARPGLAGGGLAKNIQYF.

The count of this clone is one. This sequence joins TRBV5-1 and TRBJ2-7, with 14 bases matching TRBD2. The germline V gene encodes CDR1 SGHRS and CDR2 YFSETQ. Germline trimming cut 1 base from V and 2 bases from J; bases unmatched to any gene: 11. The CDR3 has 19 residues. As DNA, the CDR3 is TGCGCCAGCAGCTTGACCCCGGGACTAGCGGGAGTCCCCCCCTACGAGCAGTACTTC. This translates into CASSLTPGLAGVPPYEQYF.

The chain has TRBV29-1 and TRBJ2-2; D is perhaps TRBD2 (5 bases). From germline, CDR1 is SQVTM and CDR2 ANQGSEA. V shed 4 bases and J shed 4 bases, with 13 bases lying between them. The CDR3 is made up of 14 amino acids. CDR3 amino acids: CSVVVGVGTGELFF. CDR3 nucleotides: TGCAGCGTTGTGGTGGGAGTCGGCACCGGGGAGCTGTTTTTT.

The chain uses TRBV6-5 and TRBJ1-5; 8 positions match TRBD1. CDR3 size: 14 residues. The trim removed 6 bases at V and 0 bases at J, leaving 1 base unmatched. The germline V gene encodes CDR1 MNHEY and CDR2 SVGAGI. In nucleotides, the CDR3 is TGTGCCAGCAGAACAGGGGGTAGCAATCAGCCCCAGCATTTT. Translated, it gives CASRTGGSNQPQHF.

The V gene is TRBV7-6, the J gene TRBJ2-1; 8 bases map to TRBD2. The CDR3 is 15 residues long. Germline CDR1 and CDR2: SGHVS and FNYEAQ. J gave up 9 bases and V 1 base, and 8 bases lay outside the gene matches. The CDR3: CASSLEAGEGFEQFF. The CDR3 nucleotides read TGTGCCAGCAGCTTAGAAGCGGGAGAAGGATTTGAGCAGTTCTTC.

The chain employs TRBV6-5 and TRBJ2-3; D is uncertain. CDR3 length: 13 amino acids. Germline CDR1 is MNHEY and CDR2 is SVGAGI. V shed 0 bases and J shed 4 bases, with 5 bases lying between them. For the CDR3, the DNA is TGTGCCAGCAGTTACTCGGTAGCAGATACGCAGTATTTT. It specifies CASSYSVADTQYF.

The rearrangement links TRBV30 to TRBJ2-7; D is undetermined. The germline V and J ends were trimmed by 5 bases and 0 bases, with 5 bases remaining between them. This CDR3 contains 11 residues. CDR1 is GTSNPN and CDR2 is SVGIG in the germline V gene (reference sequence). The CDR3 is CAWAISYEQYF. CDR3 coding DNA: TGTGCCTGGGCTATCTCCTACGAGCAGTACTTC.

The chain combines TRBV4-1 with TRBJ2-7; TRBD2 matches 7 bases. The CDR3 sequence is 14 residues long. From germline, CDR1 is MGHRA and CDR2 YSYEKL. V shed 4 bases, J shed 5 bases, and the junction held 8 bases outside the gene matches. For the CDR3, the DNA is TGCGCCAGCAGCCTCAAGGGAGGGGCCGACGAGCAGTACTTC. As protein: CASSLKGGADEQYF.

CDR3: CASSSQGSYGYTF. The CDR3 DNA is TGTGCCAGCAGCTCACAGGGATCCTATGGCTACACCTTC. This sequence joins TRBV11-2 and TRBJ1-2; D might be TRBD1 (6 bases). Germline V gene sequence: CDR1 SGHAT, CDR2 FQNNGV. The germline V and J ends were trimmed by 4 bases and 4 bases, with 10 bases remaining between them. CDR3 length: 13 amino acids.

J is TRBJ2-5 and V is TRBV2; D gene unclear. This CDR3 has 14 amino acids. Germline V gene lookup returns CDR1 SNHLY and CDR2 FYNNEI. V gave up 0 bases and J gave up 0 bases, with 5 bases separating them. CDR3 nucleotides: TGTGCCAGCAGTGAAGCGAACAACCAAGAGACCCAGTACTTC. It is translated as CASSEANNQETQYF.

J is TRBJ2-5 and V is TRBV28; 9 nucleotides align to TRBD1. This CDR3 is built from 14 residues. J gave up 7 bases and V 6 bases, and 9 bases lay outside the gene matches. Germline assignment: CDR1 MDHEN and CDR2 SYDVKM. The CDR3 DNA reads TGTGCCAGCAGCGCCGGGACAGGGTTCTGGACCCAGTACTTC. This sequence encodes CASSAGTGFWTQYF.

This clone has just a few counts. The chain is built from TRBV30 and TRBJ2-5; TRBD2 is a possible D gene (5 bases). The germline V gene has CDR1 GTSNPN and CDR2 SVGIG (reference sequence). Trimming took 1 base from V and 5 from J, leaving 8 bases between them. The CDR3 sequence is 12 residues long. The chain's CDR3 is CAWSAGGETQYF. The DNA for the CDR3 is TGTGCCTGGAGTGCCGGCGGGGAGACCCAGTACTTC.

A remark on this clone: Other DNA variants within this sample encode the same CDR3. J is TRBJ2-7 and V is TRBV28; 10 bases align to TRBD2. Trimming took 4 bases from V and 3 from J; bases not matched to a gene: 3. The CDR3 is made up of 14 amino acids. Germline V gene data show CDR1 as MDHEN and CDR2 as SYDVKM. CDR3 DNA: TGTGCCAGCAGTTCTAGCGGGAGAAGCTACGAGCAGTACTTC. Its protein is CASSSSGRSYEQYF.

Relative to its sample, this clone is medium-sized (0.01 to 0.1%). This sequence joins TRBV15 and TRBJ2-3; tentative D call: TRBD2 (5 bases). Germline CDR1 is LNHNV and CDR2 is YYDKDF (reference sequence). V was shortened by 5 bases and J by 4 bases, with 22 bases between the two germline ends. This CDR3 is built from 17 residues. The CDR3 protein is CATSGTSGPKGSDTQYF. CDR3 nucleotide sequence: TGTGCCACCAGCGGAACGAGCGGACCCAAGGGATCAGATACGCAGTATTTT.

The chain links TRBV28 to TRBJ2-4; 9 bases match TRBD2. This CDR3 has 15 amino acids. The ends lost 5 bases at V and 8 bases at J; junction bases unmatched: 10. CDR1 and CDR2 (germline): MDHEN, SYDVKM. CDR3 nucleotides: TGTGCCAGCAGTCCATCAGGACTAGCGACCGACATTCAGTACTTC. This gives the protein CASSPSGLATDIQYF. Supplemented by reference TRBV28 and TRBJ2-4, the full variable domain reads DVKVTQSSRYLVKRTGEKVFLECVQDMDHENMFWYRQDPGLGLRLIYFSYDVKMKEKGDIPEGYSVSREKKERFSLILESASTNQTSMYLCASSPSGLATDIQYFGAGTRLSVL.

The rearrangement joins TRBV6-4 to TRBJ1-2; 7 bases are a match to TRBD1. The CDR3 spans 15 residues. Germline V CDR1 and CDR2: MRHNA, SNTAGT. The V and J ends lost 5 bases and 6 bases, in that order; junction bases with no gene match: 12. The CDR3 DNA reads TGTGCCAGCAGTCCGCGGCAGGGGGATACCCATGGCTACACCTTC. Translation gives CASSPRQGDTHGYTF.

The chain is built from TRBV27 and TRBJ2-5; tentatively, D is TRBD1 (5 bases). Germline assignment: CDR1 MNHEY and CDR2 SMNVEV (reference sequence). The CDR3 is 12 amino acids. Trimming cost V 6 bases and J 5 bases, with 10 bases left between them. The chain's CDR3 is CASSRPGETQYF. For the CDR3, the DNA is TGTGCCAGCAGCCGACCAGGGGAGACCCAGTACTTC.

The chain carries TRBV5-4 and TRBJ2-7; 8 bases match TRBD2. The CDR3 is made up of 15 amino acids. V shed 3 bases, J shed 0 bases, and the junction held 5 bases outside the gene matches. Germline lookup yields CDR1 SGHNT and CDR2 YYREEE (reference sequence). CDR3 sequence reads: CASSSSGPNSYEQYF. The CDR3 region has the DNA TGTGCCAGCAGCTCTAGCGGGCCAAACTCCTACGAGCAGTACTTC. The full variable domain, rest sourced from reference TRBV5-4 and TRBJ2-7, is ETGVTQSPTHLIKTRGQQVTLRCSSQSGHNTVSWYQQALGQGPQFIFQYYREEENGRGNFPPRFSGLQFPNYSSELNVNALELDDSALYLCASSSSGPNSYEQYFGPGTRLTVT.

This clone was counted a few times. J is TRBJ1-1 and V is TRBV27; D is uncertain. The CDR3 covers 14 residues. Looked up from germline, CDR1 is MNHEY and CDR2 is SMNVEV (reference sequence). V lost 2 bases, J lost 1 base, and 8 bases lay in between. The CDR3 region is CASSLREANTEAFF. The DNA for the CDR3 is TGTGCCAGCAGTTTAAGAGAAGCGAACACTGAAGCTTTCTTT.

The chain links TRBV15 to TRBJ2-1; 15 bases match TRBD2. The CDR3 loop spans 18 amino acids. V lost 8 bases and J lost 9; bases outside the gene matches: 17. CDR1 is LNHNV and CDR2 is YYDKDF in the germline V gene (reference sequence). The CDR3 sequence is CATLGGGLAGGYTGEQFF. CDR3 nucleotide sequence: TGTGCCACCCTGGGGGGAGGACTAGCGGGAGGGTACACGGGTGAGCAGTTCTTC.

The J gene is TRBJ2-3, the V gene TRBV2; D is unclear. V was trimmed by 5 bases and J by 1 base, leaving 4 bases between them. Per germline, CDR1 SNHLY and CDR2 FYNNEI. This CDR3 has 12 residues. The CDR3 loop reads CASSPGTDTQYF. The CDR3 DNA sequence: TGTGCCAGCAGTCCAGGCACAGATACGCAGTATTTT.

V and J are TRBV10-3 and TRBJ2-1; D remains ambiguous. The V end lost 4 bases, the J end lost 3 bases, and 13 bases lay between the germline ends. The CDR3 consists of 15 residues. Germline V gene sequence: CDR1 ENHRY, CDR2 SYGVKD. CDR3 sequence: CAISGRVDGYNEQFF. The CDR3 DNA is TGTGCCATCAGTGGCCGAGTAGATGGCTACAATGAGCAGTTCTTC.